This record covers a single TCR beta chain. These data are taken from a study of blood T cell repertoires in COVID-19. Overall study context: The study drew acute and convalescent COVID-19 samples from the United States, Italy and Spain.

V dropped 7 bases and J dropped 6 bases, with 15 bases sitting between them. This CDR3 is built from 14 residues. The germline gives CDR1 LNHDA, CDR2 SQIVND (reference sequence). Under the authors' procedure: How many nucleated cells were present was estimated from reference gene primer amplification. Measured with immunoSEQ multiplex PCR; TCRdb has only the in-frame clones, and not every one. V, J and clone size are taken as reported in that table, and D and trimming were inferred from the DNA itself. The sample holds about 280,000 clones, under 90% seen once. The chain has TRBV19 and TRBJ2-2, with a weak D call TRBD1 (5 bases). Sequencing was done on a sample of PBMCs or T cells enriched from blood (not recorded which). The sequence derives from a woman aged 60-75 years who had recovered from COVID-19. The CDR3 coding sequence is TGTGCCAGTACCCCGCCAGGGCTGGCCGGGGAGCTGTTTTTT. Translating it yields CASTPPGLAGELFF.